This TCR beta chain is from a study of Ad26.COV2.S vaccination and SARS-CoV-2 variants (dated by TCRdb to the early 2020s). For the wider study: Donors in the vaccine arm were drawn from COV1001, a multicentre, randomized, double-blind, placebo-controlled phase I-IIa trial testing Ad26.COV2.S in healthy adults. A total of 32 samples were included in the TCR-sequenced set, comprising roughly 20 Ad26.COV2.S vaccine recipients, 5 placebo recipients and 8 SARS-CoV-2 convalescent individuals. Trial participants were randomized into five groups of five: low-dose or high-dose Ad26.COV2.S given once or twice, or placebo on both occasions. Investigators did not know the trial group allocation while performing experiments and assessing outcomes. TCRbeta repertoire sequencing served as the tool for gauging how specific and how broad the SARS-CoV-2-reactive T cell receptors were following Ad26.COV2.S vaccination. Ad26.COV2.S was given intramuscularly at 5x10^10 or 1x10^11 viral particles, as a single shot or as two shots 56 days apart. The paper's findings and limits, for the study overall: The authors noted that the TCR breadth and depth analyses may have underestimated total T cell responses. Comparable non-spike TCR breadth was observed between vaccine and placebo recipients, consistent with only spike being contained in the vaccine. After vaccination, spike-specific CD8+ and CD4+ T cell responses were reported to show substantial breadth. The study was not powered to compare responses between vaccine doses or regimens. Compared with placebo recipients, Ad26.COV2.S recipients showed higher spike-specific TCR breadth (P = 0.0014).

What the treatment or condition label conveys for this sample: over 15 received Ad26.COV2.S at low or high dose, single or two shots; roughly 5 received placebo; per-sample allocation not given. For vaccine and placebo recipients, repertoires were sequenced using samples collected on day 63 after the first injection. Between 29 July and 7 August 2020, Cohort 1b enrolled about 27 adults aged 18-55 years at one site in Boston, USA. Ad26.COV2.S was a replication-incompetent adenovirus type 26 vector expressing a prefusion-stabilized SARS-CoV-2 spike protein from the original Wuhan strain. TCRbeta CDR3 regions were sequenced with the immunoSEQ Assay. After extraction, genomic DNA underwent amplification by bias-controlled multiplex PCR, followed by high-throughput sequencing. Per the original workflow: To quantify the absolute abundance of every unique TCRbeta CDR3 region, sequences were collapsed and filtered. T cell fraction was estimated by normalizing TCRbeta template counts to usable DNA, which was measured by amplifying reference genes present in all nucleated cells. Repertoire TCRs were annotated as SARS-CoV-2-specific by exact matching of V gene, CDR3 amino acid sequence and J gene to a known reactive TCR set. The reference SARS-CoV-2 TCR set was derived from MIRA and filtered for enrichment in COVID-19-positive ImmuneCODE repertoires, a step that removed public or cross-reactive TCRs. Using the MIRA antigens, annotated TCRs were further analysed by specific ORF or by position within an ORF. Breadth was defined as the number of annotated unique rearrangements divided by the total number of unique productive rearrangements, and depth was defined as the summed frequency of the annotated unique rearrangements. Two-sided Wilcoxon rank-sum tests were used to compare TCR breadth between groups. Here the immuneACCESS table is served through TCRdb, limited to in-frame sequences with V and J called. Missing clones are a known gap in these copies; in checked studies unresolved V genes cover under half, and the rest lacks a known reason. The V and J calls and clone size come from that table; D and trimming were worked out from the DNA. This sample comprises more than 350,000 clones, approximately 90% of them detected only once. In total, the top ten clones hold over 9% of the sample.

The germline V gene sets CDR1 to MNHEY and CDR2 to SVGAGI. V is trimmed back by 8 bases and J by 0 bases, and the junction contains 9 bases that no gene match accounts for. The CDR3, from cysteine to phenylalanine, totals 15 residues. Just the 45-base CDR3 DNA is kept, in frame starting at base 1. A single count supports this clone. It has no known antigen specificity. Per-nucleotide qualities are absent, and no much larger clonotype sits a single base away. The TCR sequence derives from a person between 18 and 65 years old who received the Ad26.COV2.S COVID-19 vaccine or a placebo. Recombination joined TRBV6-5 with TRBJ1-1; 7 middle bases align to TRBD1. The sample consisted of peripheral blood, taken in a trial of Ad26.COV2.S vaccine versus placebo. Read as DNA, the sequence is TGTGCCAGCGGGACGGGACAGCCAATGAACACTGAAGCTTTCTTT. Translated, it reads CASGTGQPMNTEAFF.